These T cell receptor beta chains were read from a single sample in a study of blood T cell repertoires in COVID-19. The data were produced by immunoSEQ multiplex PCR, yet TCRdb's version contains in-frame clones alone and is incomplete. Among about 130,000 clones, 60% to 80% were seen once, and the ten largest hold approximately 2%. Sequencing was done on a sample of peripheral blood. These receptor sequences come from a woman aged 70-85 years with acute or convalescent COVID-19. Both conserved end residues are part of each CDR3.

V	J	CDR3
TRBV5-1	TRBJ1-5	CASSLAPGQIGGYSNQPQHF
TRBV24-1	TRBJ2-3	CATSDKTGSGDTQYF
TRBV2	TRBJ2-5	CASSSPQETQYF
TRBV3-1/TRBV3-2	TRBJ2-7	CASSQVGIARIYEQYF
TRBV6-1	TRBJ2-7	CASSEIIMGTGTGGYEQYF
TRBV6-5	TRBJ2-7	CASSYSTVGSEQYF
TRBV25-1	TRBJ1-5	CASSDGSNQPQHF
TRBV6-2/TRBV6-3	TRBJ2-1	CASSYGGGRDLWNEQFF
TRBV19	TRBJ2-3	CASGGTDTQYF
TRBV19	TRBJ2-1	CASLDPSSYNEQFF
TRBV6-1	TRBJ2-7	CASSDSEGAWTYEQYF
TRBV6-5	TRBJ2-3	CASSYSGGAPTDTQYF
TRBV5-6	TRBJ2-3	CASSLGGQVGTQYF
TRBV7-6	TRBJ2-5	CASSLQAFQETQYF
TRBV6-1	TRBJ2-7	CASSEGLAQRQYF
TRBV5-1	TRBJ2-4	CASSLAPQGGKNIQYF
TRBV7-2	TRBJ1-2	CASSIGHQNYGYTF
TRBV3-1/TRBV3-2	TRBJ2-1	CASSHSGAEQFF
TRBV6-4	TRBJ2-3	CASSDSGDRVTDTQYF
TRBV7-7	TRBJ2-2	CASSLHRTGELFF
TRBV4-3	TRBJ1-3	CASSQEPEGNTIYF
TRBV9	TRBJ2-2	CASSEGTSGSSKYTGELFF
TRBV19	TRBJ1-5	CASSIEQGYGQPQHF
TRBV7-2	TRBJ2-4	CASSPKTSGGRKAKNIQYF
TRBV7-2	TRBJ2-2	CASSLPNTGELFF
TRBV7-9	TRBJ2-3	CASSPPRLAGTPDTQYF
TRBV28	TRBJ2-6	CASNPDLSGANVLTF
TRBV4-1	TRBJ2-3	CASSPRTILAGADTQYF
TRBV6-6	TRBJ1-5	CASRPRGSDQPQHF
TRBV9	TRBJ2-2	CASSLNWEGGELFF
TRBV28	TRBJ1-5	CASSRDRVIMGQPQHF
TRBV28	TRBJ2-7	CANSGGASDEQYF
TRBV3-1/TRBV3-2	TRBJ2-5	CASSQDSGTRASETQYF
TRBV9	TRBJ1-6	CASSVREGPAGNSPLHF
TRBV6-5	TRBJ1-2	CASSLTGRGHYGYTF
TRBV5-1	TRBJ2-7	CASSRSGELSYEQYF
TRBV6-4	TRBJ2-7	CASSPGTSGTYEQYF
TRBV3-1/TRBV3-2	TRBJ1-5	CASSQQGGGNQPQHF
TRBV7-2	TRBJ2-6	CASSLGMGRAGANVLTF
TRBV4-1	TRBJ2-1	CASSLRLAGGYNEQFF
TRBV3-1/TRBV3-2	TRBJ1-3	CASSSTGRPGNTIYF
TRBV5-1	TRBJ2-7	CASSLELAGTSEQYF
TRBV5-1	TRBJ1-2	CASSTGQGAVRYGYTF